This TCR beta chain derives from a study of OX40 agonist ivuxolimab in advanced cancers. Study in general: Every 2 weeks, ivuxolimab was infused into the patients intravenously at between 0.01 and 10 mg/kg.

The CDR3 covers 12 residues. Germline V lookup: CDR1 SGHKS, CDR2 YYEKEE (reference sequence). The V and J ends lost 4 bases and 2 bases respectively, with 4 bases between them. Here immunoSEQ multiplex PCR was the method, and the copy in TCRdb shows in-frame clones only, minus some. Of 150,000 to 190,000 clones in the sample, under 95% were seen once. The source of this sequence is an adult with an advanced solid tumor such as melanoma, head and neck, liver or kidney cancer. Sequences were derived from CD4+ or CD8+ T cells sorted from blood, sampled in a trial of the OX40 agonist ivuxolimab. The chain is built from TRBV5-5 and TRBJ1-3; D gene ambiguous. CDR3 bases: TGTGCCAGCAGCCTCCCTGGAAACACCATATATTTT. As protein: CASSLPGNTIYF.